This is a list of T cell receptor beta chains from one sample in a study of cytomegalovirus exposure and HLA in healthy donors. Libraries were prepared by immunoSEQ multiplex PCR; TCRdb keeps only in-frame clonotypes and omits some of them. The sample consists of roughly 150,000 clones, roughly 82% of them appearing once. Input material: PBMCs. The receptors derive from a girl under 18 in good health and CMV-seropositive. CDR3s include the opening cysteine and the closing phenylalanine or tryptophan. D genes are given only for firm matches. A row's size may be missing; if present it is once, few, many or a size class.

clone_size,j_call,d_call,v_call,cdr3_nt,cdr3_aa
-,TRBJ2-7,TRBD1,TRBV9,TGTGCCAGCAGCGAGGGGGCCGGGACAGTCTACGAGCAGTACTTC,CASSEGAGTVYEQYF
few,TRBJ1-2,TRBD1,TRBV19,TGTGCCAGTGGACAGGGGGATGTCTATGGCTACACCTTC,CASGQGDVYGYTF
-,TRBJ1-2,-,TRBV30,TGTGCCTGGACCCTAAGGACAGCCTATGGCTACACCTTC,CAWTLRTAYGYTF
-,TRBJ1-1,TRBD1,TRBV6-5,TGTGCCAGCAGTTACGGGACAGGCTACACTGAAGCTTTCTTT,CASSYGTGYTEAFF
-,TRBJ2-4,TRBD2,TRBV27,TGTGCCAGCAGTTTATCGGTGACTAGCGGGACGCCTCCAAACATTCAGTACTTC,CASSLSVTSGTPPNIQYF
-,TRBJ1-2,TRBD1,TRBV25-1,TGTGCCAGCAGTCCTACAGGGGGCTATGGCTACACCTTC,CASSPTGGYGYTF
few,TRBJ1-1,TRBD1,TRBV6-1,TGTGCCAGCAGTGAAGTAAGCGGGACAGGGAATGTAGCTTTCTTT,CASSEVSGTGNVAFF
-,TRBJ2-7,-,TRBV7-2,TGTGCCAGCAGCTTTAGTGAGGAGTACTACGAGCAGTACTTC,CASSFSEEYYEQYF
-,TRBJ1-1,-,TRBV30,TGTGCCTGGAGTCGACTCCGGAACACTGAAGCTTTCTTT,CAWSRLRNTEAFF
-,TRBJ2-7,-,TRBV7-9,TGTGCCAGCAGCTTAGCCCACCCGACGGGAGAAACCGAGCAGTACTTC,CASSLAHPTGETEQYF
-,TRBJ2-2,TRBD2,TRBV2,TGTGCCAGCAGTCTCGGACTAGCGGGGGGGAACACCGGGGAGCTGTTTTTT,CASSLGLAGGNTGELFF
-,TRBJ2-5,-,TRBV15,TGTGCCACCAGCAGACAAAGGACTGCAGAGACCCAGTACTTC,CATSRQRTAETQYF
-,TRBJ2-1,TRBD2,TRBV5-6,TGTGCCAGCAGCTTGGTGACTAGCGGGGGGTTACGGGAGTTCTTC,CASSLVTSGGLREFF
-,TRBJ2-1,-,TRBV30,TGTGCCTGGACACAGTACAATGAGCAGTTCTTC,CAWTQYNEQFF
-,TRBJ2-1,-,TRBV7-3,TGTGCCAGCAGCTTACTAATGGGCCGGTACAATGAGCAGTTCTTC,CASSLLMGRYNEQFF